Only one count was recorded for the clone carrying this T cell receptor (beta chain). These data come from a study of blood T cell repertoires in COVID-19. Across the whole study: The samples span acute and convalescent COVID-19 from the United States, Italy and Spain. From T cells, B-cell-depleted T cells, or PBMCs came the material, which was cDNA or gDNA.

The participants were between about 18 and 90 years old and came from about two dozen US areas. CDR1 KGHSH and CDR2 LQKENI come from the germline V gene. CDR3 length equals 15 residues. V was clipped by 3 bases and J by 0 bases; unmatched bases: 4. As originally analysed: Estimates of nucleated cell counts were drawn from the amplification of reference gene primers. Generated by immunoSEQ multiplex PCR, the TCRdb table keeps only in-frame clones and is missing some. That table is the source of V, J and clone size, and D and trimming were worked out from the DNA. The sample lists about 290,000 clones, approximately 88% occurring once.

The sequenced sample was PBMCs or T cells enriched from blood (not recorded which). The TCR comes from a middle-aged woman who had recovered from COVID-19. V gene TRBV18 combines with J gene TRBJ2-7; 8 bases line up with TRBD2. The CDR3 nucleotides are TGTGCCAGCTCACCCTCCAGCGGGGGCTCCTACGAGCAGTACTTC. This gives the protein CASSPSSGGSYEQYF.